Given below is one TCR beta chain in context. These data belong to a study of blood T cell repertoires in COVID-19. Across the study: Specimens from acute and convalescent COVID-19 originated in the United States, Italy and Spain.

Germline CDR1 reads KGHSH; CDR2 reads LQKENI. This CDR3 region has 15 residues. V was shortened by 3 bases and J by 3 bases, with 14 bases between the two germline ends. Clones were read by immunoSEQ multiplex PCR, and TCRdb kept only the in-frame ones, dropping some. The repertoire consists of around 43,000 clones, with roughly 86% occurring once and the leading ten covering approximately 20%. This TCR was sampled from a man between 50 and 59 years old in a cohort sampled during active COVID-19. The specimen sequenced was peripheral blood. The J gene is TRBJ1-2, the V gene TRBV18; D might be TRBD1 (6 bases). CDR3 loop: CASSPTGDTYYGYTF. As DNA, the CDR3 is TGTGCCAGCTCACCGACTGGGGACACCTACTATGGCTACACCTTC.